Below, 23 T cell receptor beta chains from the same sample are listed, as sequenced in a study of T cell responses to AZD1222 COVID-19 vaccine. Method: immunoSEQ multiplex PCR; TCRdb's copy keeps in-frame clones and lacks some. This sample yields about 120,000 clones, of which around nine tenths are seen a single time; 9% to 15% belongs to the top ten. This specimen consisted of peripheral blood, obtained on day 0 of AZD1222 vaccination. These receptors were obtained from an adult in good health.

This rearrangement joins TRBV14 to TRBJ2-1; 7 bases are a match to TRBD1. The CDR3 has 16 residues. Germline assignment: CDR1 SGHDN and CDR2 FVKESK. V was clipped by 6 bases and J by 0 bases; unmatched bases: 8. This CDR3 is CASRRFTGDSYNEQFF. The CDR3, as DNA: TGTGCCAGCAGACGATTCACAGGGGACTCCTACAATGAGCAGTTCTTC.

The chain employs TRBV7-8 and TRBJ2-1, with no clear D. The CDR3 totals 15 residues. The V end lost 5 bases, the J end lost 3 bases, and 14 bases lay between the germline ends. Germline-derived CDR1 and CDR2 are SGHVS and FQNEAQ. The chain's CDR3 is CASSRAYPLYNEQFF. For the CDR3, the DNA is TGTGCCAGCAGCCGAGCGTACCCGCTCTACAATGAGCAGTTCTTC.

The chain carries TRBV5-6 and TRBJ1-2; 7 bases align to TRBD1. The CDR3 consists of 14 residues. V was pared by 4 bases and J by 4 bases, with 7 bases of the junction left unmatched. Germline lookup yields CDR1 SGHDT and CDR2 YYEEEE. CDR3 protein: CASSRRDRVYGYTF. The CDR3 DNA is TGTGCCAGCAGCCGCCGGGACAGAGTCTATGGCTACACCTTC.

The rearrangement joins TRBV6-2 or TRBV6-3 to TRBJ1-1, with a possible D match to TRBD1 (5 bases). Per germline, CDR1 MNHEY and CDR2 SVGEGT. Trimming took 3 bases from V and 4 from J, leaving 12 bases between them. The CDR3 loop spans 14 amino acids. The CDR3, as DNA: TGTGCCAGCAGTTATTGGGAGGGGAGCACTGAAGCTTTCTTT. This translates into CASSYWEGSTEAFF.

The rearrangement links TRBV7-9 to TRBJ1-1, with no clear D. The CDR3 extends over 13 amino acids. Trimming left V 4 bases short and J 7 bases short, with 13 bases between. The germline V gene has CDR1 SEHNR and CDR2 FQNEAQ (reference sequence). CDR3 amino acids: CASSSWVQDEAFF. DNA for the CDR3: TGTGCCAGCAGCTCATGGGTGCAAGATGAAGCTTTCTTT.

This clone was recorded once. The genes are TRBV5-1 and TRBJ1-1, with unresolved D. Germline CDR1 SGHRS, CDR2 YFSETQ. The V gene lost 0 bases and the J gene lost 0 bases, with 12 bases spanning the gap. The CDR3 covers 16 residues. Written as DNA, the CDR3 is TGCGCCAGCAGCTTGGCACCCGGAGAGGTGAACACTGAAGCTTTCTTT. Protein sequence: CASSLAPGEVNTEAFF.

The V call is TRBV15, the J call TRBJ2-3; a weak D match, TRBD2 (6 bases). V dropped 0 bases and J dropped 2 bases, with 12 bases sitting between them. Germline values: CDR1 LNHNV, CDR2 YYDKDF (reference sequence). CDR3 length: 16 residues. CDR3: CATSRDISGLTDTQYF. The DNA for the CDR3 is TGTGCCACCAGCAGAGATATTAGCGGACTCACAGATACGCAGTATTTT. Variable domain in full (rest from reference TRBV15 and TRBJ2-3): DAMVIQNPRYQVTQFGKPVTLSCSQTLNHNVMYWYQQKSSQAPKLLFHYYDKDFNNEADTPDNFQSRRPNTSFCFLDIRSPGLGDTAMYLCATSRDISGLTDTQYFGPGTRLTVL.

The chain recombines TRBV5-1 with TRBJ1-5; 8 positions agree with TRBD1. The CDR3 is 15 amino acids. V lost 2 bases and J lost 6; bases outside the gene matches: 7. The germline gives CDR1 SGHRS, CDR2 YFSETQ. The CDR3 is CASSLGQGRVQPQHF. In DNA, the CDR3 is TGCGCCAGCAGCTTAGGACAGGGCCGGGTTCAGCCCCAGCATTTT.

The J gene is TRBJ2-7, the V gene TRBV2, with 12 bases lining up with TRBD2. The length of the CDR3 is 19 residues. The V gene end was trimmed by 6 bases and the J gene end by 3 bases; junction bases not matched to a gene: 18. Germline-derived CDR1 and CDR2 are SNHLY and FYNNEI. CDR3 DNA: TGTGCCAGCAGGGCCGCCCTCATGACTAGCGGGAGTTTGGGCTACGAGCAGTACTTC. Residues: CASRAALMTSGSLGYEQYF. The whole variable domain, filled in from reference TRBV2 and TRBJ2-7, reads EPEVTQTPSHQVTQMGQEVILRCVPISNHLYFYWYRQILGQKVEFLVSFYNNEISEKSEIFDDQFSVERPDGSNFTLKIRSTKLEDSAMYFCASRAALMTSGSLGYEQYFGPGTRLTVT.

V and J are TRBV20-1 and TRBJ2-3; 7 nucleotides line up with TRBD2. The CDR3 covers 14 residues. V was pared by 3 bases and J by 5 bases, with 8 bases of the junction left unmatched. Germline V CDR1 and CDR2: DFQATT, SNEGSKA (reference sequence). The CDR3 coding sequence is TGCAGTGCTAGTGTAGCGGGCGGAGGAGATACGCAGTATTTT. Its protein is CSASVAGGGDTQYF.

To note about this clone: The sample has other DNA sequences that encode this CDR3 too. The rearrangement links TRBV5-1 to TRBJ2-1; D is ambiguous. Germline CDR1 and CDR2: SGHRS and YFSETQ. This CDR3 region has 14 residues. V was shortened by 0 bases and J by 0 bases, with 4 bases between the two germline ends. As DNA, the CDR3 is TGCGCCAGCAGCTTGGGAGGCTCCTACAATGAGCAGTTCTTC. Its translation: CASSLGGSYNEQFF.

CDR3 coding DNA: TGTGCCAGCAGTGAATGGGTTAACTATGGCTACACCTTC. This translates into CASSEWVNYGYTF. The chain combines TRBV2 with TRBJ1-2; D is unresolved. Germline values: CDR1 SNHLY, CDR2 FYNNEI. V lost 2 bases and J lost 1, with 5 bases in between. CDR3 length equals 13 residues.

V and J are TRBV28 and TRBJ2-7; D may be TRBD1 (5 bases). The CDR3 spans 12 residues. The ends were cut back, 6 bases at V and 0 bases at J, with 6 bases in the middle. Germline lookup yields CDR1 MDHEN and CDR2 SYDVKM. The CDR3 loop reads CASRTASYEQYF. CDR3 in DNA: TGTGCCAGCAGGACAGCCTCCTACGAGCAGTACTTC.

V is TRBV18 and J is TRBJ1-1; D call uncertain. The CDR3 totals 15 residues. Germline values: CDR1 KGHSH, CDR2 LQKENI. Trimming took off 0 bases at V and 0 bases at J, with 8 bases between the two ends. CDR3 residues: CASSPPLALNTEAFF. The CDR3 nucleotides read TGTGCCAGCTCACCACCCTTAGCCTTGAACACTGAAGCTTTCTTT.

V and J are TRBV6-1 and TRBJ2-5, with D possibly called TRBD1 or TRBD2 (5 bases each). Germline V gene sequence: CDR1 MNHNS, CDR2 SASEGT. The CDR3 has 14 amino acids. V lost 3 bases and J lost 4, with 12 bases in between. The CDR3 is CASSEGTRGETQYF. The CDR3 DNA is TGTGCCAGCAGTGAGGGGACCCGGGGAGAGACCCAGTACTTC.

The chain combines TRBV18 with TRBJ1-5, with D perhaps TRBD1 (6 bases). V was shortened by 3 bases and J by 2 bases, with 8 bases between the two germline ends. Germline lookup yields CDR1 KGHSH and CDR2 LQKENI. The CDR3 has 14 amino acids. CDR3 protein: CASSPSGGNQPQHF. In DNA form, the CDR3 reads TGTGCCAGCTCACCGTCAGGGGGCAATCAGCCCCAGCATTTT.

The CDR3 sequence is CASSQGNSPLHF. The CDR3 nucleotides are TGTGCCAGCTCACAGGGTAATTCACCCCTCCACTTT. The chain employs TRBV18 and TRBJ1-6; D gene uncertain. The CDR3 has 12 residues. Germline V gives CDR1 KGHSH, CDR2 LQKENI. The V end lost 4 bases, the J end lost 6 bases, and 4 bases lay between the germline ends. Filled out from reference TRBV18 and TRBJ1-6, the complete variable domain reads NAGVMQNPRHLVRRRGQEARLRCSPMKGHSHVYWYRQLPEEGLKFMVYLQKENIIDESGMPKERFSAEFPKEGPSILRIQQVVRGDSAAYFCASSQGNSPLHFGNGTRLTVT.

The genes are TRBV13 and TRBJ2-3; 9 positions match TRBD1. The V gene end was trimmed by 4 bases and the J gene end by 5 bases; junction bases not matched to a gene: 7. This CDR3 has 15 amino acids. The germline gives CDR1 PRHDT, CDR2 FYEKMQ (reference sequence). CDR3 in amino acids: CASSSWTGERDTQYF. The DNA for the CDR3 is TGTGCCAGCAGCTCCTGGACAGGGGAAAGAGATACGCAGTATTTT.

V and J are TRBV10-3 and TRBJ1-2, with a possible D match to TRBD1 (5 bases). In germline, CDR1 is ENHRY, CDR2 SYGVKD. The V gene lost 0 bases and the J gene lost 3 bases, with 8 bases spanning the gap. The CDR3 spans 14 residues. The CDR3 sequence: CAISESTEYYGYTF. CDR3 DNA: TGTGCCATCAGTGAGTCGACAGAGTACTATGGCTACACCTTC.

V usage is TRBV7-8 and J usage is TRBJ1-3, with D perhaps TRBD1 (6 bases). Trimming removed 5 bases from V and 9 bases from J, with 20 bases in between. The CDR3 totals 15 residues. CDR1 is SGHVS, CDR2 FQNEAQ, per germline. For the CDR3, the DNA is TGTGCCAGCAGCCCCCTACAGGGAGCCCTGGGCACCATATATTTT. This encodes CASSPLQGALGTIYF.

The J gene is TRBJ2-1, the V gene TRBV4-1; a weak D match, TRBD2 (5 bases). V shed 4 bases and J shed 0 bases, with 10 bases lying between them. The CDR3 loop spans 15 amino acids. The germline CDR1 and CDR2 sequences are MGHRA and YSYEKL. The CDR3 reads CASSRLGSSYNEQFF. The CDR3 DNA follows: TGCGCCAGCAGCCGCCTAGGGAGCTCCTACAATGAGCAGTTCTTC.

This clone turned up a few times. The chain employs TRBV4-2 and TRBJ2-2; 11 nucleotides line up with TRBD2. Germline V gives CDR1 LGHNA, CDR2 YNFKEQ. The CDR3 totals 19 residues. J was trimmed by 0 bases and V by 2 bases; bases with no gene match: 8. This CDR3 reads CASSQNPGLAASNTGELFF. CDR3 in DNA: TGTGCCAGCAGCCAAAACCCGGGACTAGCGGCTTCGAACACCGGGGAGCTGTTTTTT.

The chain joins TRBV7-3 to TRBJ2-1, with D possibly TRBD2 on 6 matching bases. The CDR3 consists of 17 residues. Trimming removed 2 bases from V and 5 bases from J, with 19 bases in between. Germline assignment: CDR1 SGHTA and CDR2 FQGTGA. CDR3 nucleotide sequence: TGTGCCAGCAGCTTACCTACCTTCGCGGGGCGGAACAATGAGCAGTTCTTC. Protein sequence: CASSLPTFAGRNNEQFF. Based on the CDR3 plus reference TRBV7-3 and TRBJ2-1, the full variable domain is GAGVSQTPSNKVTEKGKYVELRCDPISGHTALYWYRQSLGQGPEFLIYFQGTGAADDSGLPNDRFFAVRPEGSVSTLKIQRTERGDSAVYLCASSLPTFAGRNNEQFFGPGTRLTVL.